Sequencing of this T cell receptor (beta chain) was carried out in a study of blood T cell repertoires in COVID-19. About the research overall: Acute and convalescent COVID-19 samples came from the United States, Italy and Spain. PBMCs, B-cell-depleted T cells, or T cells provided the cDNA or gDNA that made up the material.

As handled by the study authors: Reference gene primer amplification gave estimated nucleated cell counts. Profiling relied on immunoSEQ multiplex PCR, and the TCRdb table lists in-frame clones only, not all of them. D and trimming were read from the DNA, whereas the V and J calls and clone size are those reported in that table. Here the sample spans about 110,000 clones, 80% to 85% being singletons. V lost 5 bases to trimming and J lost 3 bases; unmatched junction nucleotides: 7. Germline values: CDR1 MDHEN, CDR2 SYDVKM. CDR3 size: 17 residues. This receptor was obtained from a human donor in a cohort sampled during active COVID-19. The V gene is TRBV28, the J gene TRBJ1-4; 12 bases match TRBD1. Input material: peripheral blood. The CDR3 DNA follows: TGTGCCAGCAGTCCCTCGGGACAGGGGGCACCTAATGAAAAACTGTTTTTT. Its translation: CASSPSGQGAPNEKLFF.